Each of the 25 T cell receptor beta chains below was sequenced from the same sample in a study of blood T cell repertoires in COVID-19. The data were produced by immunoSEQ multiplex PCR, yet TCRdb's version contains in-frame clones alone and is incomplete. This sample has about 180,000 clones, with around 90% found just once. The specimen sequenced was PBMCs or T cells enriched from blood (not recorded which). These receptor sequences come from a woman in her late teens or twenties who had recovered from COVID-19.

This sequence joins TRBV2 and TRBJ2-2; a possible D gene is TRBD2 (6 bases). Germline loops: CDR1 SNHLY, CDR2 FYNNEI. Trimming removed 6 bases from V and 4 bases from J, with 15 bases in between. The CDR3 totals 15 residues. CDR3 sequence reads: CASRKATGGTGELFF. The DNA for the CDR3 is TGTGCCAGCAGAAAAGCTACCGGGGGCACCGGGGAGCTGTTTTTT.

V gene TRBV6-4 combines with J gene TRBJ1-1, with 9 positions matching TRBD1. This CDR3 is 14 amino acids long. The germline V gene encodes CDR1 MRHNA and CDR2 SNTAGT. J gave up 3 bases and V 6 bases, and 5 bases lay outside the gene matches. The CDR3 nucleotides are TGTGCCAGCAGGGGAACAGGGGGCGACACTGAAGCTTTCTTT. Translated, it gives CASRGTGGDTEAFF.

This chain connects TRBV18 to TRBJ2-7; 10 nucleotides match TRBD1. The V and J ends lost 8 bases and 1 base, in that order; junction bases with no gene match: 5. This CDR3 region has 14 residues. Germline V lookup: CDR1 KGHSH, CDR2 LQKENI. The DNA of the CDR3 is TGTGCCAGCAAGCGGACAGGGGGGTCCTACGAGCAGTACTTC. Its translation is CASKRTGGSYEQYF.

This chain links TRBV5-5 with TRBJ2-1, with 9 positions matching TRBD1. CDR1 and CDR2 from the germline V gene are SGHKS and YYEKEE (reference sequence). The ends lost 0 bases at V and 4 bases at J; junction bases unmatched: 2. The CDR3 has 15 residues. The CDR3 coding sequence is TGTGCCAGCAGCTTGGGACAGGGGGGTTACAATGAGCAGTTCTTC. It codes for CASSLGQGGYNEQFF. The variable domain in full, completed from reference TRBV5-5 and TRBJ2-1, reads DAGVTQSPTHLIKTRGQQVTLRCSPISGHKSVSWYQQVLGQGPQFIFQYYEKEERGRGNFPDRFSARQFPNYSSELNVNALLLGDSALYLCASSLGQGGYNEQFFGPGTRLTVL.

The CDR3 loop reads CASSIDLSGTGGNEQFF. CDR3 in DNA: TGTGCCAGTAGTATAGATCTCAGCGGGACAGGGGGCAATGAGCAGTTCTTC. This chain links TRBV19 with TRBJ2-1; 11 positions agree with TRBD1. The CDR3 runs to 17 residues. The junction had 7 bases not matched to a gene; V was cut back by 0 bases and J by 6 bases. The germline V gene has CDR1 LNHDA and CDR2 SQIVND (reference sequence).

V and J are TRBV5-8 and TRBJ2-1, with a tentative D call TRBD1 (5 bases). Germline V gives CDR1 SGHTS, CDR2 YDEGEE. This CDR3 contains 14 residues. The V gene lost 5 bases and the J gene lost 0 bases, with 9 bases spanning the gap. CDR3 amino acids: CASSLGVSYNEQFF. The CDR3 nucleotides read TGTGCCAGCAGTTTAGGGGTCTCCTACAATGAGCAGTTCTTC.

V gene TRBV18 combines with J gene TRBJ1-1; 10 nucleotides agree with TRBD1. CDR1 and CDR2 (germline): KGHSH, LQKENI. The CDR3 is 16 residues long. V trimming: 3 bases; J trimming: 1 base; junction bases outside the gene matches: 5. CDR3 loop: CASSPIRTGGNTEAFF. Written as DNA, the CDR3 is TGTGCCAGCTCACCGATAAGGACAGGGGGGAACACTGAAGCTTTCTTT.

V is TRBV5-1 and J is TRBJ2-3; no reliable D call. The germline gives CDR1 SGHRS, CDR2 YFSETQ. V was trimmed by 2 bases and J by 2 bases, leaving 9 bases between them. This CDR3 has 14 amino acids. CDR3 DNA sequence: TGCGCCAGCAGCTTTAGCCGTGTCACAGATACGCAGTATTTT. It specifies CASSFSRVTDTQYF.

The rearrangement links TRBV6-1 to TRBJ2-2; 7 bases match TRBD1. V was clipped by 6 bases and J by 0 bases; unmatched bases: 7. Germline V lookup: CDR1 MNHNS, CDR2 SASEGT. CDR3 size: 16 residues. CDR3 sequence reads: CASRELGTANTGELFF. CDR3 coding DNA: TGTGCCAGCAGGGAACTTGGGACAGCGAACACCGGGGAGCTGTTTTTT.

The chain recombines TRBV28 with TRBJ1-5; D is undetermined. V was cut by 2 bases and J by 9 bases, with 8 bases left in between. Germline CDR1 MDHEN, CDR2 SYDVKM. The CDR3 spans 12 residues. CDR3 region: CASSLPYWPQHF. The CDR3 nucleotides are TGTGCCAGCAGTTTACCGTATTGGCCCCAGCATTTT.

The chain has TRBV11-3 and TRBJ2-1; perhaps TRBD2 as D (5 bases). In germline, CDR1 is SGHNT, CDR2 YENEEA. The CDR3 is 12 residues long. The ends were cut back, 4 bases at V and 10 bases at J, with 11 bases in the middle. The CDR3 DNA reads TGTGCCAGCAGCTGGTCTTCGGGAGAGCAGTTCTTC. Translation: CASSWSSGEQFF.

The V gene is TRBV7-8, the J gene TRBJ1-5; 7 nucleotides match TRBD1. Per germline, CDR1 SGHVS and CDR2 FQNEAQ. This CDR3 comprises 13 residues. V gave up 5 bases and J gave up 7 bases; unmatched junction bases: 5. This CDR3 is CASSLGGEQPQHF. The CDR3 nucleotides are TGTGCCAGCAGCCTAGGGGGCGAGCAGCCCCAGCATTTT.

This clone was detected once. J is TRBJ2-6 and V is TRBV23-1; weak D call: TRBD1 (6 bases). TRBV23-1 is marked as an open reading frame, function uncertain. The CDR3 sequence is 17 residues long. Between the trimmed V and J ends, which lost 3 bases and 0 bases, there was a span of 12 bases. The CDR3 DNA reads TGCGCCAGCAGTCACGCAGGGGCAGGCTCTGGGGCCAACGTCCTGACTTTC. Translation gives CASSHAGAGSGANVLTF.

The chain carries TRBV11-2 and TRBJ1-1; D is undetermined. The V end was cut by 3 bases, the J end by 0 bases, with 8 bases between. Germline V gene sequence: CDR1 SGHAT, CDR2 FQNNGV. The CDR3 has 14 amino acids. In DNA form, the CDR3 reads TGTGCCAGCAGCTTTTCTAGGTTGAACACTGAAGCTTTCTTT. This gives the protein CASSFSRLNTEAFF.

The genes are TRBV19 and TRBJ2-6; 7 nucleotides align to TRBD2. J gave up 1 base and V 9 bases, and 3 bases lay outside the gene matches. CDR3 length: 14 residues. The germline V gene encodes CDR1 LNHDA and CDR2 SQIVND (reference sequence). The CDR3 spells CASQRGSGANVLTF. CDR3 nucleotides: TGTGCCAGCCAGCGGGGTTCTGGGGCCAACGTCCTGACTTTC.

Points on this clone: A read error may produce the germline difference seen at one junction end. The rearrangement links TRBV5-6 to TRBJ2-5; D not certain. Per germline, CDR1 SGHDT and CDR2 YYEEEE. This CDR3 has 12 amino acids. The CDR3 is CASSLVYAEADF. Here the CDR3 DNA reads TGTGCCAGCAGCTTGGTTTACGCCGAGGCGGACTTC. The whole variable domain, remainder taken from reference TRBV5-6 and TRBJ2-5, is DAGVTQSPTHLIKTRGQQVTLRCSPKSGHDTVSWYQQALGQGPQFIFQYYEEEERQRGNFPDRFSGHQFPNYSSELNVNALLLGDSALYLCASSLVYAEADFGPGTRLLVL.

The rearrangement joins TRBV5-1 to TRBJ2-5, with 8 positions matching TRBD1. The CDR3 is made up of 16 amino acids. Per the germline V gene, CDR1 is SGHRS and CDR2 is YFSETQ. The V segment lost 4 bases and the J segment 6 bases; nucleotides outside the gene matches: 14. The CDR3 here is CASSVLPGQVLQTQYF. CDR3 bases: TGCGCCAGCAGCGTCCTACCGGGACAGGTCCTCCAGACCCAGTACTTC.

The chain joins TRBV5-1 to TRBJ2-3, with TRBD1 matching over 7 bases. The CDR3 extends over 14 amino acids. Losses at the gene ends were 0 bases for V and 4 bases for J; bases not matched to a gene: 2. In germline, CDR1 is SGHRS, CDR2 YFSETQ. The CDR3 bases are TGCGCCAGCAGCTTGGACAGGGGCCCAGATACGCAGTATTTT. Its translation is CASSLDRGPDTQYF.

This chain connects TRBV19 to TRBJ2-3; 9 nucleotides align to TRBD2. V gave up 3 bases and J gave up 1 base; unmatched junction bases: 8. The CDR3 runs to 17 residues. Per the germline V gene, CDR1 is LNHDA and CDR2 is SQIVND (reference sequence). The CDR3 region is CASSILTPSGGTDTQYF. CDR3 in DNA: TGTGCCAGTAGTATTCTCACTCCTAGCGGGGGCACAGATACGCAGTATTTT.

The chain employs TRBV5-1 and TRBJ2-1; D gene ambiguous. Germline lookup yields CDR1 SGHRS and CDR2 YFSETQ. The germline V and J ends were trimmed by 0 bases and 0 bases, with 7 bases remaining between them. The CDR3 extends over 15 amino acids. In nucleotides, the CDR3 is TGCGCCAGCAGCTTGGGGCACCGCTCCTACAATGAGCAGTTCTTC. Its protein is CASSLGHRSYNEQFF. The full variable domain, rest sourced from reference TRBV5-1 and TRBJ2-1, is KAGVTQTPRYLIKTRGQQVTLSCSPISGHRSVSWYQQTPGQGLQFLFEYFSETQRNKGNFPGRFSGRQFSNSRSEMNVSTLELGDSALYLCASSLGHRSYNEQFFGPGTRLTVL.

The chain couples TRBV29-1 to TRBJ2-1; 9 bases agree with TRBD2. CDR3 size: 14 residues. Germline V gene sequence: CDR1 SQVTM, CDR2 ANQGSEA. After removal of 7 bases from V and 4 bases from J, the junction contained 8 bases not matched to a gene. CDR3 in DNA: TGCAGCGCTGGAGGCGGGGGGGGATACAATGAGCAGTTCTTC. This translates into CSAGGGGGYNEQFF.

The chain has TRBV28 and TRBJ1-4; TRBD1 is a possible D gene (6 bases). V was trimmed by 6 bases and J by 4 bases, leaving 24 bases between them. Germline V gene sequence: CDR1 MDHEN, CDR2 SYDVKM. The CDR3 spans 18 residues. The CDR3 sequence is CASRHREFLRQNNEKLFF. DNA for the CDR3: TGTGCCAGCAGACACAGGGAGTTCCTACGCCAAAATAATGAAAAACTGTTTTTT.

This chain uses TRBV10-2 with TRBJ2-5, with D possibly being TRBD1 (5 bases). Germline values: CDR1 WSHSY, CDR2 SAAADI. The V gene lost 10 bases and the J gene lost 1 base, with 13 bases spanning the gap. This CDR3 is built from 13 residues. Here the CDR3 reads CATRWGGQETQYF. The DNA of the CDR3 is TGCGCCACCCGGTGGGGCGGCCAAGAGACCCAGTACTTC.

This clone was counted a few times. The V gene is TRBV7-3, the J gene TRBJ1-1; 8 bases agree with TRBD1. The CDR3 length is 16 residues. Germline lookup yields CDR1 SGHTA and CDR2 FQGTGA. After removal of 6 bases from V and 1 base from J, the junction contained 10 bases not matched to a gene. The CDR3 region is CASRPTGDGENTEAFF. CDR3 nucleotide sequence: TGTGCCAGCAGACCGACAGGGGATGGGGAGAACACTGAAGCTTTCTTT.

The chain employs TRBV12-3 or TRBV12-4 and TRBJ2-1; maybe TRBD2 (5 bases). The V and J ends lost 6 bases and 5 bases respectively, with 11 bases between them. This CDR3 has 13 residues. The DNA for the CDR3 is TGTGCCAGCAGGTACGGGGTCCACAATGAGCAGTTCTTC. Its protein product is CASRYGVHNEQFF.